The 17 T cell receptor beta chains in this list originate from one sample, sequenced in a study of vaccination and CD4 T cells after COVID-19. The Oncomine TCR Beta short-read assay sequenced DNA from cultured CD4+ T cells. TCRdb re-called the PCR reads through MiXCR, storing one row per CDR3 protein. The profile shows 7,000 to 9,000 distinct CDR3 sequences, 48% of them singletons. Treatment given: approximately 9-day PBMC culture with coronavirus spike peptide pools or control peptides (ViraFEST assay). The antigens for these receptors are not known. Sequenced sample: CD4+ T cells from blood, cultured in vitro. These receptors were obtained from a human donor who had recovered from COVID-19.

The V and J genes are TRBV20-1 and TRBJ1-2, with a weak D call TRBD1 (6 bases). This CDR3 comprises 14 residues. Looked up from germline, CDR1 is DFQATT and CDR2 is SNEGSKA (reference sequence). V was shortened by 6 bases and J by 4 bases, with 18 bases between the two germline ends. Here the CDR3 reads CSAQRLRDIYGYTF. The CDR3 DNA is TGCAGTGCACAAAGACTCCGGGACATCTATGGCTACACCTTC.

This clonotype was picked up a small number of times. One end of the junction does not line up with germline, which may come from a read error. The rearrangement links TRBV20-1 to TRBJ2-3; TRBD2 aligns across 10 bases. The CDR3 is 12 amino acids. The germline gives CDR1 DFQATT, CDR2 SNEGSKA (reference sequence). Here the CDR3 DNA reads TGCAGTACTAGCGGGGACCCAGATACGCAGTATTTT. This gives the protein CSTSGDPDTQYF.

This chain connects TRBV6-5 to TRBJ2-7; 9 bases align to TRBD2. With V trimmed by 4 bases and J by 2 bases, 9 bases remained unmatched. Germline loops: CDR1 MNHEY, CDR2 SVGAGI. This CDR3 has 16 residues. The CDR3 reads CASSSTSGRPPYEQYF. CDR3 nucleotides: TGTGCCAGCAGTTCGACTAGCGGACGCCCCCCCTACGAGCAGTACTTC.

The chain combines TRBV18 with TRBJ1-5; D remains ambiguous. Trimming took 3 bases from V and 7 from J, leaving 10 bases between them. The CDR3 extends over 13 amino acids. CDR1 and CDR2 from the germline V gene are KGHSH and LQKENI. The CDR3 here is CASSPGPRQPQHF. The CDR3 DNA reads TGTGCCAGCTCACCCGGGCCGAGGCAGCCCCAGCATTTT.

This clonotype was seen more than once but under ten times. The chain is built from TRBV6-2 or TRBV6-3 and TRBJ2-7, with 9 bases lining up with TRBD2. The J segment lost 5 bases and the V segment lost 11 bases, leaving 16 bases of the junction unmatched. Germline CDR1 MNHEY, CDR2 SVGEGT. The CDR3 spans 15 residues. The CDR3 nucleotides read TGTGCCTCTTCCCCTGCGGGAGGGCCGAACAACGAGCAGTACTTC. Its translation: CASSPAGGPNNEQYF.

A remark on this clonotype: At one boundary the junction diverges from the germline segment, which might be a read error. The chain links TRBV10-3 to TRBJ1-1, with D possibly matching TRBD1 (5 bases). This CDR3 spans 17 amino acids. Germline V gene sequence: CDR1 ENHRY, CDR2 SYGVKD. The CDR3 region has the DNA TGTGCCAGCAGTAAAGCCCCCCGGACACCTAAAGGGGCTGAAGCTTTCTTT. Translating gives CASSKAPRTPKGAEAFF.

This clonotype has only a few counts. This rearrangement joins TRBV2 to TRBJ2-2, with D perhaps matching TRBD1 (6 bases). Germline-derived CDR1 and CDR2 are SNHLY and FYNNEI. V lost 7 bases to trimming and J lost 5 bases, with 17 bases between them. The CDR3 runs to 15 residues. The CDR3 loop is CASNIQGSGTGELFF. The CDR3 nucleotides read TGTGCCAGCAATATACAGGGATCAGGGACCGGGGAGCTGTTTTTT.

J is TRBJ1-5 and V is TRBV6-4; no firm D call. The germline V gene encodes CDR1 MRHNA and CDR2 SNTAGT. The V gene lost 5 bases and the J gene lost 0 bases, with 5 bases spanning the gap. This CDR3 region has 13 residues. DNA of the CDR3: TGTGCCAGCAGTACCAATAGCAATCAGCCCCAGCATTTT. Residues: CASSTNSNQPQHF.

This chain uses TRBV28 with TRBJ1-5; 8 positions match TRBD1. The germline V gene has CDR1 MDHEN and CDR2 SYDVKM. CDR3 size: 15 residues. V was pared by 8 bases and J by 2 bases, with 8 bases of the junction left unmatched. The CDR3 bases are TGTGCCAGCCAACGATGGGGACAGGGCAATCAGCCCCAGCATTTT. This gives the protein CASQRWGQGNQPQHF.

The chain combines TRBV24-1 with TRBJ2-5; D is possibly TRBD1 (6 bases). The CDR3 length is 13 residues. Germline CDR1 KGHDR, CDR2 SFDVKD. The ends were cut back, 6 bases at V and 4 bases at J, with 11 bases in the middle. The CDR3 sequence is CATSRGGGETQYF. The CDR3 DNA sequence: TGTGCCACCAGTCGAGGGGGTGGAGAGACCCAGTACTTC.

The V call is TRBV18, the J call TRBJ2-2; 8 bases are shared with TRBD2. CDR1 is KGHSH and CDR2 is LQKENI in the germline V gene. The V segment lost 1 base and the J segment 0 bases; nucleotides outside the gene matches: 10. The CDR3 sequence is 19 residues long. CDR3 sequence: CASSPRHLAGPSNTGELFF. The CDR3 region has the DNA TGTGCCAGCTCACCACGGCATTTAGCGGGGCCTTCGAACACCGGGGAGCTGTTTTTT.

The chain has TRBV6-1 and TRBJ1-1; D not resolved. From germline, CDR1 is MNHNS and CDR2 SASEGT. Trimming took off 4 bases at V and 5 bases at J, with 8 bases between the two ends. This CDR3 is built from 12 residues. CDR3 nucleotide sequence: TGTGCCAGCAGTGGAGTATTTACTGAAGCTTTCTTT. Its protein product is CASSGVFTEAFF.

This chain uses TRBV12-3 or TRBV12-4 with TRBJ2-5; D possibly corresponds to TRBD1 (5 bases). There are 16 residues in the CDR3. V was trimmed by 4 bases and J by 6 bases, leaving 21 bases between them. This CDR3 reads CASSSPLGQAAQTQYF. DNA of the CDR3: TGTGCCAGCAGTTCCCCGCTGGGGCAGGCAGCACAGACCCAGTACTTC.

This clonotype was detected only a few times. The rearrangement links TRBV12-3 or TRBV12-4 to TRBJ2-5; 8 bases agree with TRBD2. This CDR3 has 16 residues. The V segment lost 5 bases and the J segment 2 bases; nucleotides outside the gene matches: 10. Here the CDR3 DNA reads TGTGCCAGCAGTCATAGCGGGAAAGGGTCACAAGAGACCCAGTACTTC. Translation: CASSHSGKGSQETQYF.

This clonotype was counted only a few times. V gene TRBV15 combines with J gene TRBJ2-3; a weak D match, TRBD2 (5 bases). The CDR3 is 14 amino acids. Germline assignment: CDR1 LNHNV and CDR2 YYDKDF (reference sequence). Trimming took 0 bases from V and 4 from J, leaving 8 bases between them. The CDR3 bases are TGTGCCACCAGCAGAGATTTGGAGGCAGATACGCAGTATTTT. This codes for CATSRDLEADTQYF.

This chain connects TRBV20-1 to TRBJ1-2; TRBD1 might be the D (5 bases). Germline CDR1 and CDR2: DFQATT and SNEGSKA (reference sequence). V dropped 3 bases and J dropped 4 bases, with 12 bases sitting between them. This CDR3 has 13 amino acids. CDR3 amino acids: CSARGEGFYGYTF. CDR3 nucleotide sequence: TGCAGTGCTAGGGGGGAGGGGTTCTATGGCTACACCTTC.

DNA for the CDR3: TGCGCCAGCAGCCAACCATGGGGCAATCAGCCCCAGCATTTT. It is translated as CASSQPWGNQPQHF. The chain combines TRBV4-1 with TRBJ1-5, with unresolved D. Deletions cut 2 bases from V and 2 bases from J, with 7 bases between. Germline V gene sequence: CDR1 MGHRA, CDR2 YSYEKL. The CDR3 consists of 14 residues.